This TCR beta chain was sequenced during a study of blood T cells in healthy people across ages. The ends were cut back, 4 bases at V and 4 bases at J, with 9 bases in the middle. The CDR3 spans 13 residues. The germline gives CDR1 SGHRS, CDR2 YFSETQ. In its sample, this clonotype was seen many times. The antigen remains unidentified. The second PCR ran about 6 to 11 cycles with a sample-barcoded 5' primer and J-beta primers. All samples yielded 2.5 million or more CDR3-containing paired-end reads. Via MiXCR, TCRdb re-called the 5' RACE reads, giving one row per CDR3 protein. Found here are 1 million to 1.2 million distinct CDR3 sequences, roughly two fifths of them singletons; the top ten hold over 10%. Findings of the study overall: Older age coincided with a roughly linear decline in TCR beta diversity per million T cells.

The V call is TRBV5-1, the J call TRBJ2-1; D is perhaps TRBD1 (6 bases). The sequencing sample was made of blood. This clonotype was sampled from a young man in good health. The chain's CDR3 is CASSADSYNEQFF. CDR3 DNA: TGCGCCAGCAGCGCGGACAGTTACAATGAGCAGTTCTTC.